This T cell receptor (beta chain) was observed in a study of blood T cell repertoires in COVID-19. Study summary: The United States, Italy and Spain were the sources of the acute and convalescent COVID-19 samples. T cells, B-cell-depleted T cells, or PBMCs supplied cDNA or gDNA.

As originally analysed: Using reference gene primer amplification, nucleated cell counts were estimated. Produced via immunoSEQ multiplex PCR; TCRdb's table is partial and in-frame only. V and J calls and clone size are those listed in that table; D and trimming were worked out from the DNA. Of around 170,000 clones detected, 74% appear once; the ten largest clones hold less than 3%. The CDR3 runs 16 residues. V lost 2 bases, J lost 1 base, and 14 bases lay in between. Germline CDR1 reads SGHTA; CDR2 reads FQGNSA. Sequenced sample: peripheral blood. The rearrangement links TRBV7-2 to TRBJ2-5, with TRBD2 as a possible D gene (5 bases). The clonotype originates from a woman older than 75 with acute or convalescent COVID-19. The CDR3 protein is CASSLSTSSGQETQYF. The CDR3 bases are TGTGCCAGCAGCTTATCCACCTCCAGCGGCCAAGAGACCCAGTACTTC.